Included here is one T cell receptor (beta chain) sequence, with context. The sample is drawn from a study of blood T cell repertoires in COVID-19. Measured with immunoSEQ multiplex PCR; TCRdb has only the in-frame clones, and not every one. Of more than 300,000 clones listed, over 80% are singletons. With 4 bases clipped from V and 5 bases from J, the junction kept 10 bases outside the gene matches. CDR1 SEHNR and CDR2 FQNEAQ come from the germline V gene (reference sequence). The CDR3 sequence is 15 residues long. V is TRBV7-9 and J is TRBJ1-2; 7 nucleotides match TRBD1. The TCR originated in a woman between 50 and 59 years old with COVID-19, enrolled during active disease. Sequencing used peripheral blood. The DNA of the CDR3 is TGTGCCAGCAGCTCCTTAAATGACAGGGCATATGGCTACACCTTC. This gives the protein CASSSLNDRAYGYTF.